The T cell receptor beta chain described here comes from a study of T cells in Graves' hyperthyroidism and ophthalmopathy. Diagnoses were established using clinical symptoms, serum thyroxine and TRAb, thyroid ultrasound and orbital computed tomography. The source of the PBMCs was around 10 ml of fresh peripheral blood. CDR3 length equals 11 residues. CDR1 is MNHEY, CDR2 SMNVEV, per germline (reference sequence). Trimming took off 3 bases at V and 10 bases at J, with 7 bases between the two ends. Amplified TCR beta CDR3 regions derived from RNA transcripts. The HTBI primer set drove a first-round RT-PCR of the TCR CDR3. TCRdb analysed the multiplex PCR reads with MiXCR anew, one entry per CDR3 protein. The sample includes a few hundred thousand distinct CDR3 sequences, over 12% of them seen just once. This clonotype occurred many times.

The chain uses TRBV27 and TRBJ2-1; the D gene is possibly TRBD2 (6 bases). Sample: blood. This receptor was taken from a woman in her sixties with Graves' ophthalmopathy. This chain's CDR3 is CASSFGLEQFF. As DNA, the CDR3 is TGTGCCAGCAGTTTTGGACTAGAGCAGTTCTTC.